This T cell receptor beta chain was observed in a study of regulatory T cells in long-lasting Graves disease. Noted time point: newly diagnosed GD, antithyroid drugs for less than 3 months. Construction of the TCR library relied on RNA isolated from PBMCs. Germline assignment: CDR1 SGHRS and CDR2 YFSETQ. The CDR3 covers 16 residues. V was pared by 4 bases and J by 7 bases, with 11 bases of the junction left unmatched. TCR beta libraries were built with iRepertoire HTBI primers and Arm-PCR of CDR3 regions. In TCRdb, the multiplex PCR reads were re-called with MiXCR into one record per CDR3 protein. The repertoire holds 530,000 or so distinct CDR3 sequences, with roughly 13% as singletons. These records were also assigned to another study, of T cells in Graves' hyperthyroidism and ophthalmopathy. Per that study: The authors' 13 V-J model separated ophthalmopathy from stable hyperthyroidism.

This sample comprised peripheral blood mononuclear cells (PBMCs), obtained at new diagnosis, from a patient treated with antithyroid drugs. This rearrangement joins TRBV5-1 to TRBJ1-4; 9 nucleotides match TRBD1. The receptor comes from a man younger than 40 with Graves disease. The CDR3 sequence: CASSSGQGIFVEKLFF. CDR3 bases: TGCGCCAGCAGCAGTGGACAGGGGATTTTTGTTGAAAAACTGTTTTTT.